The 29 T cell receptor beta chains below come from one sample, sequenced in a study of T cells in Graves' hyperthyroidism and ophthalmopathy. TCR beta CDR3 regions were amplified from RNA transcripts. The TCR CDR3 first-round RT-PCR relied on the HTBI primer set. One entry per CDR3 protein, called by TCRdb with MiXCR from the multiplex PCR reads. The sample gives about 360,000 distinct CDR3 sequences, about 18% of which show up once; 3.5% to 4% is in the top ten. The specimen was blood. The source of these receptors is a woman between 18 and 29 years old with Graves' hyperthyroidism.

Many counts were recorded for this clonotype. The rearrangement links TRBV11-2 to TRBJ1-2; 11 positions match TRBD1. Trimming cost V 4 bases and J 5 bases; bases outside gene matches: 12. There are 17 residues in the CDR3. Germline lookup yields CDR1 SGHAT and CDR2 FQNNGV. Written as DNA, the CDR3 is TGTGCCAGCAGCTATAGACACCGGGACAGGGGGAATTATGGCTACACCTTC. This sequence encodes CASSYRHRDRGNYGYTF.

This clonotype has ten or more counts. The gene calls are TRBV10-2 and TRBJ2-2; D call uncertain. The ends were cut back, 5 bases at V and 7 bases at J, with 8 bases in the middle. The germline CDR1 and CDR2 sequences are WSHSY and SAAADI. This CDR3 is built from 12 residues. CDR3 amino acids: CASSPYGGELFF. In nucleotides, the CDR3 is TGCGCCAGCAGTCCATACGGCGGGGAGCTGTTTTTT.

This clonotype was recorded many times. V gene TRBV6-5 combines with J gene TRBJ2-5, with 10 bases identical to TRBD2. The CDR3 consists of 14 residues. Germline V gives CDR1 MNHEY, CDR2 SVGAGI. V lost 6 bases and J lost 2; bases outside the gene matches: 3. The CDR3 sequence is CASSSAGGQETQYF. The CDR3, as DNA: TGTGCCAGCAGCTCAGCGGGGGGGCAAGAGACCCAGTACTTC.

This clonotype was detected many times. The chain links TRBV6-1 to TRBJ1-2; 7 nucleotides match TRBD1. The CDR3 spans 14 residues. The ends lost 10 bases at V and 4 bases at J; junction bases unmatched: 12. Germline CDR1 MNHNS, CDR2 SASEGT. The CDR3 reads CAISRGTLGYGYTF. CDR3 coding DNA: TGTGCCATCAGCAGGGGGACCCTGGGCTATGGCTACACCTTC.

This clonotype has ten or more counts. The gene calls are TRBV28 and TRBJ1-1; D possibly corresponds to TRBD1 (6 bases). V was cut by 3 bases and J by 0 bases, with 14 bases left in between. The V gene's germline CDR1 is MDHEN and CDR2 SYDVKM. This CDR3 has 16 residues. The CDR3 reads CASSFWTVPMNTEAFF. As DNA, the CDR3 is TGTGCCAGCAGTTTTTGGACAGTGCCAATGAACACTGAAGCTTTCTTT.

The rearrangement joins TRBV6-1 to TRBJ2-7, with 12 bases identical to TRBD2. From germline, CDR1 is MNHNS and CDR2 SASEGT. The junction had 7 bases not matched to a gene; V was cut back by 7 bases and J by 0 bases. The length of the CDR3 is 16 residues. CDR3 coding DNA: TGTGCCAGCACCGGAAGACTAGCGGGGGCCTCCTACGAGCAGTACTTC. It translates to CASTGRLAGASYEQYF.

The chain recombines TRBV6-5 with TRBJ2-7; 8 bases align to TRBD1. This CDR3 is 12 amino acids long. With V trimmed by 3 bases and J by 6 bases, 1 base remained unmatched. Germline-derived CDR1 and CDR2 are MNHEY and SVGAGI. CDR3: CASSYTGGEQYF. The CDR3 DNA follows: TGTGCCAGCAGTTATACAGGGGGCGAGCAGTACTTC.

In its sample, this clonotype was seen many times. The rearrangement uses TRBV5-1 and TRBJ1-5; D might be TRBD1 (5 bases). The germline V gene has CDR1 SGHRS and CDR2 YFSETQ. This CDR3 has 14 amino acids. The V end lost 1 base, the J end lost 4 bases, and 9 bases lay between the germline ends. CDR3 sequence: CASSLIGGNQPQHF. The CDR3 DNA is TGCGCCAGCAGCTTGATCGGGGGGAATCAGCCCCAGCATTTT.

There are many counts of this clonotype. The genes are TRBV7-3 and TRBJ1-5; D is unresolved. This CDR3 comprises 15 residues. V shed 4 bases and J shed 0 bases, with 10 bases lying between them. In germline, CDR1 is SGHTA, CDR2 FQGTGA. CDR3 bases: TGTGCCAGCAGCTCCTTACGACCTAGCAATCAGCCCCAGCATTTT. Translated, it gives CASSSLRPSNQPQHF.

This clonotype occurred many times. V gene TRBV7-8 combines with J gene TRBJ2-7, with a tentative D call TRBD1 (5 bases). The germline V gene has CDR1 SGHVS and CDR2 FQNEAQ. V was pared by 0 bases and J by 5 bases, with 11 bases between. This CDR3 is built from 14 residues. In nucleotides, the CDR3 is TGTGCCAGCAGCTTAGCCCGACAGACCGACGAGCAGTACTTC. Translated, it gives CASSLARQTDEQYF.

The genes are TRBV5-1 and TRBJ1-6; 7 bases agree with TRBD1. Germline V gives CDR1 SGHRS, CDR2 YFSETQ. The CDR3 runs 14 residues. V was pared by 4 bases and J by 8 bases, with 6 bases of the junction left unmatched. The CDR3 sequence: CASSPGTEDSPLHF. The CDR3 DNA reads as TGCGCCAGCAGCCCCGGGACAGAAGATTCACCCCTCCACTTT.

This clonotype was picked up many times. CDR3: CASSLGAQGGNYGYTF. The CDR3 nucleotides read TGTGCCAGCAGTTTGGGGGCCCAGGGGGGCAACTATGGCTACACCTTC. The V call is TRBV12-3 or TRBV12-4, the J call TRBJ1-2; 7 bases agree with TRBD1. The CDR3 is 16 amino acids. V was pared by 3 bases and J by 2 bases, with 9 bases of the junction left unmatched.

This clonotype was observed many times. One end of the junction varies from germline; a read error may be responsible. The chain carries TRBV2 and TRBJ2-4; the D gene could be TRBD1 or TRBD2 (5 bases each). This CDR3 contains 16 residues. Germline loops: CDR1 SNHLY, CDR2 FYNNEI. CDR3 amino acids: CASSFRSGAATNIQYF. CDR3 DNA sequence: TGTGCCAGCAGTTTCCGATCCGGGGCCGCCACAAACATTCAGTACTTC.

This clonotype occurred many times. The chain combines TRBV12-3 or TRBV12-4 with TRBJ1-2; TRBD1 might be the D (5 bases). With 5 bases removed from V and 5 bases from J, the gap between germline ends came to 12 bases. There are 13 residues in the CDR3. CDR3 nucleotides: TGTGCCAGCAGTATCGGGACGGAATATGGCTACACCTTC. This sequence encodes CASSIGTEYGYTF.

This clonotype was recorded at least ten times. The gene calls are TRBV24-1 and TRBJ2-2; possibly TRBD1 for D (5 bases). This CDR3 region has 13 residues. The V gene's germline CDR1 is KGHDR and CDR2 SFDVKD. V lost 10 bases and J lost 5, with 13 bases in between. The CDR3 coding sequence is TGTGCCACTGGTGGTAGGGGAACCGGGGAGCTGTTTTTT. This gives the protein CATGGRGTGELFF.

V and J are TRBV6-1 and TRBJ1-2; D is undetermined. The V and J ends lost 4 bases and 4 bases respectively, with 13 bases between them. Germline CDR1 is MNHNS and CDR2 is SASEGT. The CDR3 contains 14 residues. In nucleotides, the CDR3 is TGTGCCAGCAGTGTGAGACCTGACGGCTATGGCTACACCTTC. Translating gives CASSVRPDGYGYTF.

This clonotype came up many times. The J gene is TRBJ2-3, the V gene TRBV6-4, with D unclear. Trimming took 0 bases from V and 2 from J, leaving 9 bases between them. This CDR3 has 15 amino acids. Germline CDR1 is MRHNA and CDR2 is SNTAGT. CDR3 protein: CASSDSVGSTDTQYF. The CDR3 DNA reads as TGTGCCAGCAGTGACTCGGTGGGATCCACAGATACGCAGTATTTT.

This clonotype has at least ten counts. The rearrangement joins TRBV2 to TRBJ1-1; D uncertain. Germline loops: CDR1 SNHLY, CDR2 FYNNEI. Trimming left V 0 bases short and J 0 bases short, with 11 bases between. The CDR3 loop spans 16 amino acids. CDR3 amino acids: CASSEARAAMNTEAFF. CDR3 bases: TGTGCCAGCAGTGAAGCCCGGGCAGCCATGAACACTGAAGCTTTCTTT.

This clonotype has a count of ten or more. This chain links TRBV12-5 with TRBJ1-1, with D perhaps TRBD1 (5 bases). Trimming removed 6 bases from V and 9 bases from J, with 17 bases in between. The CDR3 loop spans 13 amino acids. The germline CDR1 and CDR2 sequences are LGHNT and FRNRAP. This CDR3 is CASGQGVPGQAFF. In DNA form, the CDR3 reads TGTGCTAGTGGCCAAGGGGTTCCGGGACAAGCTTTCTTT.

This clonotype appeared many times. The chain combines TRBV6-5 with TRBJ1-1; D unresolved. The CDR3 runs to 13 residues. V lost 2 bases and J 1 base, leaving 5 bases between the germline ends. Looked up from germline, CDR1 is MNHEY and CDR2 is SVGAGI. CDR3 in DNA: TGTGCCAGCAGTTACGGGCAGAACACTGAAGCTTTCTTT. Translated: CASSYGQNTEAFF.

This clonotype was seen repeatedly, ten times or more. A junction end diverges from the germline sequence, so it may reflect a read error. V is TRBV12-3 or TRBV12-4 and J is TRBJ1-1; possible D gene TRBD1, 6 bases. The CDR3 consists of 11 residues. CDR3: CASNLRGEAFF. CDR3 bases: TGTGCCAGCAATTTAAGGGGGGAAGCTTTCTTT.

This clonotype was seen at least ten times. V and J are TRBV29-1 and TRBJ1-1; tentative D call: TRBD1 (5 bases). Trimming shortened V by 3 bases and J by 6 bases, and 14 bases separated the two germline ends. The CDR3 contains 13 residues. Germline-derived CDR1 and CDR2 are SQVTM and ANQGSEA. CDR3 in amino acids: CSVDKGRNSEAFF. CDR3 DNA: TGCAGCGTTGACAAGGGGCGAAACTCTGAAGCTTTCTTT.

This clonotype was counted once. This chain uses TRBV15 with TRBJ1-2; 7 bases fit TRBD1. The CDR3 consists of 16 residues. V lost 2 bases, J lost 3 bases, and 9 bases stayed unmatched. Germline CDR1 reads LNHNV; CDR2 reads YYDKDF (reference sequence). This CDR3 is CATSRPVRQGYYGYTF. The CDR3, as DNA: TGTGCCACCAGCAGACCCGTTAGACAGGGCTACTATGGCTACACCTTC.

At least ten counts were recorded for this clonotype. The chain joins TRBV27 to TRBJ1-1, with D unresolved. The CDR3 covers 13 residues. Germline values: CDR1 MNHEY, CDR2 SMNVEV (reference sequence). V shed 1 base and J shed 3 bases, with 6 bases lying between them. For the CDR3, the DNA is TGTGCCAGCAGTTTATATGGGGACACTGAAGCTTTCTTT. Amino acid sequence: CASSLYGDTEAFF.

The sample holds many counts of this clonotype. The chain couples TRBV2 to TRBJ2-7, with a weak D call TRBD1 (6 bases). This CDR3 region has 12 residues. Per the germline V gene, CDR1 is SNHLY and CDR2 is FYNNEI. V was shortened by 4 bases and J by 6 bases, with 10 bases between the two germline ends. The CDR3 loop is CASSAWTVEQYF. The CDR3 bases are TGTGCCAGCAGTGCGTGGACAGTCGAGCAGTACTTC.

About this clonotype: Given a much more abundant clone one base away, this may be a read error. This chain uses TRBV6-5 with TRBJ1-5; D not certain. This CDR3 spans 15 amino acids. Looked up from germline, CDR1 is MNHEY and CDR2 is SVGAGI. As DNA, the CDR3 is TGTGCCATCAGTTACTACGAGGTCCCCTGGGGGCCCCAGCATTTT. Protein sequence: CAISYYEVPWGPQHF.

This clonotype was counted only a few times. The V and J genes are TRBV19 and TRBJ1-5; D ambiguous. Germline V gene data show CDR1 as LNHDA and CDR2 as SQIVND (reference sequence). The CDR3 is made up of 16 amino acids. Trimming cost V 3 bases and J 2 bases, with 14 bases left between them. The DNA for the CDR3 is TGTGCCAGTAGTATGGCCGGGGTTTACGGCAATCAGCCCCAGCATTTT. Its translation: CASSMAGVYGNQPQHF.

This clonotype has a count of ten or more. Its ends do not fully match the called genes, so a read error is possible. Written as DNA, the CDR3 is TGTGCCAGCAGTCGGAAGGACAGGAACTATGGCTACGCCTTC. Its protein product is CASSRKDRNYGYAF. The V gene is TRBV25-1, the J gene TRBJ1-2; 7 nucleotides match TRBD1. The CDR3 runs 14 residues. The germline V gene encodes CDR1 MGHDK and CDR2 SYGVNS.

This clonotype has a count of ten or more. This rearrangement joins TRBV5-1 to TRBJ2-7; D gene uncertain. Looked up from germline, CDR1 is SGHRS and CDR2 is YFSETQ. The CDR3 spans 15 residues. The V end was cut by 0 bases, the J end by 1 base, with 11 bases between. CDR3 region: CASSLALDVSYEQYF. CDR3 DNA: TGCGCCAGCAGCTTGGCCCTCGATGTTTCCTACGAGCAGTACTTC.